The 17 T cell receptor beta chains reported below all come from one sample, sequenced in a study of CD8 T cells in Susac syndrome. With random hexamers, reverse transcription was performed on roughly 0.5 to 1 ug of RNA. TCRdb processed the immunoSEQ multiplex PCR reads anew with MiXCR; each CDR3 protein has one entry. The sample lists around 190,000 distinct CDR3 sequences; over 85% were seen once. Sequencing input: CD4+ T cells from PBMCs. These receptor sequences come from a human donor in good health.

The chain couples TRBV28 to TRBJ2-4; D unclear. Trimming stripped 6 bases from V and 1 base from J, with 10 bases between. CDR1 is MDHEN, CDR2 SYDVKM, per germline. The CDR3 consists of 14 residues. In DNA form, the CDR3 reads TGTGCCAGCAGATTACCCGGGGCCAAAAACATTCAGTACTTC. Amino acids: CASRLPGAKNIQYF.

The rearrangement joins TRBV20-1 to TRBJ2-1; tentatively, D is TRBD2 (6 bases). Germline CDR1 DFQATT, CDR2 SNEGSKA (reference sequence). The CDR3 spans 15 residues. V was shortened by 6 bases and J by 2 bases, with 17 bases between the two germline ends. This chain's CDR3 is CSAASGTRAYNEQFF. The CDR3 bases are TGCAGTGCGGCCTCCGGGACTCGAGCCTACAATGAGCAGTTCTTC.

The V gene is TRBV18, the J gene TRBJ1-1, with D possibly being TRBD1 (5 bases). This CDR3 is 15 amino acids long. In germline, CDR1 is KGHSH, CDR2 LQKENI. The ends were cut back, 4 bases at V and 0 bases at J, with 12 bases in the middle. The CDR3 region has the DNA TGTGCCAGCTCACTCGGGACGGCCTTGAACACTGAAGCTTTCTTT. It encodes CASSLGTALNTEAFF. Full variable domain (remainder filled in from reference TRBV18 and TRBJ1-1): NAGVMQNPRHLVRRRGQEARLRCSPMKGHSHVYWYRQLPEEGLKFMVYLQKENIIDESGMPKERFSAEFPKEGPSILRIQQVVRGDSAAYFCASSLGTALNTEAFFGQGTRLTVV.

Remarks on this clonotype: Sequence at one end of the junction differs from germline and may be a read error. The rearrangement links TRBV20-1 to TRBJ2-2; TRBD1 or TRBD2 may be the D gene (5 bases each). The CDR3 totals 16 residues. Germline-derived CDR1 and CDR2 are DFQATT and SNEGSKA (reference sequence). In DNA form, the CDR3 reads TGCAGTGCAAGAGATCAGGGAGCCGGGTCCACCGGGGAGCTGTTTTTT. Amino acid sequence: CSARDQGAGSTGELFF.

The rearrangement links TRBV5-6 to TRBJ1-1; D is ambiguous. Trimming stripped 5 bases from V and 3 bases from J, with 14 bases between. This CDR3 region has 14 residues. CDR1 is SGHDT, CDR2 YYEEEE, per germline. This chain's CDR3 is CASRKGEWDTEAFF. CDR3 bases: TGTGCCAGCAGAAAGGGTGAATGGGACACTGAAGCTTTCTTT.

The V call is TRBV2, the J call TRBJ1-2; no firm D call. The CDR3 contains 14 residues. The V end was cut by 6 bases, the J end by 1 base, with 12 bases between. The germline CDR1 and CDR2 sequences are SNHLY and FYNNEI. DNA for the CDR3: TGTGCCAGCAGACGGACCTATCTTAACTATGGCTACACCTTC. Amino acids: CASRRTYLNYGYTF.

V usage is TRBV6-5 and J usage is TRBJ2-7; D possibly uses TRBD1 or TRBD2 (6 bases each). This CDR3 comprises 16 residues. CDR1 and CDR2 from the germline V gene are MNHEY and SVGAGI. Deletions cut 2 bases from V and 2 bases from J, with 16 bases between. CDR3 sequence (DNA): TGTGCCAGCAGTTACAGGAGAGGGGGGCCAACCTACGAGCAGTACTTC. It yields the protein CASSYRRGGPTYEQYF.

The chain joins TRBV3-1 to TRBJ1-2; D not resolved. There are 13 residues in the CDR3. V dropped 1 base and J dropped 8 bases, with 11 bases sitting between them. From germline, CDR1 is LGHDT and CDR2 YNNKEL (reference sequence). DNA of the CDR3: TGTGCCAGCAGCCAAGCGAGGGTTGACGGCTACACCTTC. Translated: CASSQARVDGYTF.

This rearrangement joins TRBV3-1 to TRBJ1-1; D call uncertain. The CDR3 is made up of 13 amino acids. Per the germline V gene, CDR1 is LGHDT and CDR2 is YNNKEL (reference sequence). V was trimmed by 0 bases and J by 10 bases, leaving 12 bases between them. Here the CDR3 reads CASSQDIGKGAFF. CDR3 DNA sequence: TGTGCCAGCAGCCAAGATATTGGGAAAGGAGCTTTCTTT. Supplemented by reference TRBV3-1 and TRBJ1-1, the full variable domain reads DTAVSQTPKYLVTQMGNDKSIKCEQNLGHDTMYWYKQDSKKFLKIMFSYNNKELIINETVPNRFSPKSPDKAHLNLHINSLELGDSAVYFCASSQDIGKGAFFGQGTRLTVV.

The CDR3 region has the DNA TGTGCCAGCATCGACCCGGGGGGGAGGGCCCTCAATGAGCAGTTCTTC. Protein sequence: CASIDPGGRALNEQFF. This chain connects TRBV7-9 to TRBJ2-1; 8 positions match TRBD2. CDR3 length equals 16 residues. From germline, CDR1 is SEHNR and CDR2 FQNEAQ (reference sequence). The J segment lost 6 bases and the V segment lost 7 bases, leaving 14 bases of the junction unmatched.

The CDR3 DNA reads as TGTGCCAGCAGCGTAGGTGGTGGTGTTGAGCAGTTCTTC. Its protein is CASSVGGGVEQFF. The rearrangement uses TRBV7-2 and TRBJ2-1; D gene unclear. The CDR3 is 13 residues long. Germline V gene lookup returns CDR1 SGHTA and CDR2 FQGNSA. V lost 5 bases and J 9 bases, leaving 14 bases between the germline ends. Using reference TRBV7-2 and TRBJ2-1 for the parts outside the CDR3, the full variable domain is GAGVSQSPSNKVTEKGKDVELRCDPISGHTALYWYRQSLGQGLEFLIYFQGNSAPDKSGLPSDRFSAERTGGSVSTLTIQRTQQEDSAVYLCASSVGGGVEQFFGPGTRLTVL.

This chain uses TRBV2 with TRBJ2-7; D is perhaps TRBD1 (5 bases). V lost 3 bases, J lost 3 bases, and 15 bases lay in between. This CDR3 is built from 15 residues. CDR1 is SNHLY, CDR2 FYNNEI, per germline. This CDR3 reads CASSEGLTGNYEQYF. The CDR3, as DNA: TGTGCCAGCAGTGAGGGGCTCACAGGAAACTACGAGCAGTACTTC.

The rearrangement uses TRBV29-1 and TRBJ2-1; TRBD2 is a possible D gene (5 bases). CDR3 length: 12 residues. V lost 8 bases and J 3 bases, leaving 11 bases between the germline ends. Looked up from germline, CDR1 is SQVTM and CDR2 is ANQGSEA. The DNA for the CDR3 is TGCAGCTTTAGCCGGGACTACAATGAGCAGTTCTTC. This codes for CSFSRDYNEQFF.

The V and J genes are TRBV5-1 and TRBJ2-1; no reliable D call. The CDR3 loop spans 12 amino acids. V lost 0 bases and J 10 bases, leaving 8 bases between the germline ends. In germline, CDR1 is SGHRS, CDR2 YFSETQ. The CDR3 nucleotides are TGCGCCAGCAGCTTGGATTTCTACGAGCAGTTCTTC. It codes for CASSLDFYEQFF.

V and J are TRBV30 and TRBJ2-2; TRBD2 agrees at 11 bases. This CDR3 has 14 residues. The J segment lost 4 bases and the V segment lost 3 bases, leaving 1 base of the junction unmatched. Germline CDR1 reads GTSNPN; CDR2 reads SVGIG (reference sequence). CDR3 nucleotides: TGTGCCTGGAGGACTAGCGGGACCACCGGGGAGCTGTTTTTT. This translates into CAWRTSGTTGELFF.

As DNA, the CDR3 is TGTGCCAGCAGCGTCAATACGTTCTATGGCTACACCTTC. Amino acids: CASSVNTFYGYTF. The chain links TRBV5-4 to TRBJ1-2; D remains unclear. V was pared by 4 bases and J by 4 bases, with 11 bases between. CDR1 is SGHNT and CDR2 is YYREEE in the germline V gene (reference sequence). The CDR3 has 13 amino acids.

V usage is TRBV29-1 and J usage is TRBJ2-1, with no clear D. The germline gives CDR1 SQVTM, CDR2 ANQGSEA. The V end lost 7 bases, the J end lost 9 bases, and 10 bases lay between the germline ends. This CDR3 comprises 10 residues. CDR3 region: CSAQESEQFF. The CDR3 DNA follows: TGCAGCGCTCAGGAGAGTGAGCAGTTCTTC.